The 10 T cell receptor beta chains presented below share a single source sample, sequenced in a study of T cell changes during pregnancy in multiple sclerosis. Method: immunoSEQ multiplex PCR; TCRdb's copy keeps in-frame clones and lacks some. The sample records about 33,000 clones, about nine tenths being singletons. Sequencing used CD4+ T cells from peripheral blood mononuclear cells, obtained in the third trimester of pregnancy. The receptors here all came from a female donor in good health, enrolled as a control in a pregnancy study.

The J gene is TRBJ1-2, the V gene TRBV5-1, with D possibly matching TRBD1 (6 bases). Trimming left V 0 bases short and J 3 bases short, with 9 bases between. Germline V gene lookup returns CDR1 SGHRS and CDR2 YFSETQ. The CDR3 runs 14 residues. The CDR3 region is CASSLVQGDYGYTF. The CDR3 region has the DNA TGCGCCAGCAGCTTGGTACAGGGTGACTATGGCTACACCTTC.

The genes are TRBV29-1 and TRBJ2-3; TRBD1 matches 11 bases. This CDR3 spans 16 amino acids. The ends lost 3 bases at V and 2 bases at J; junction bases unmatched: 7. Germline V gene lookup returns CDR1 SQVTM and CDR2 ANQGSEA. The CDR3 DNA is TGCAGCGTTGATGGGGGACAGGGGGTTTTCACAGATACGCAGTATTTT. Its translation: CSVDGGQGVFTDTQYF.

The DNA of the CDR3 is TGCGCCAGCAGCTTGGCCTACAGGGGTCAGCCTCGTGACACTGAAGCTTTCTTT. This encodes CASSLAYRGQPRDTEAFF. This chain connects TRBV5-1 to TRBJ1-1; 7 nucleotides match TRBD1. The V and J ends lost 0 bases and 3 bases, in that order; junction bases with no gene match: 14. CDR3 size: 18 residues. In germline, CDR1 is SGHRS, CDR2 YFSETQ.

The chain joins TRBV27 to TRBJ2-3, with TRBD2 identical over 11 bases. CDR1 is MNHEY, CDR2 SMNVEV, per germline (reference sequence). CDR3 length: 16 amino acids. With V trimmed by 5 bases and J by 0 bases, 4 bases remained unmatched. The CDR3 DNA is TGTGCCAGCAGTCGCTGGACTAGCGGGAGCACAGATACGCAGTATTTT. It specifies CASSRWTSGSTDTQYF.

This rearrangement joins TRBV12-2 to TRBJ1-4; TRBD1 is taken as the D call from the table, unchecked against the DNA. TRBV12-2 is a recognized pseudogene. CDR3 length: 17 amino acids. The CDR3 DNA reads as TGTGCAAGTCGCTTAGCGCGGTGGGGCTATCCTAATGAAAAACTGTTTTTT. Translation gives CASRLARWGYPNEKLFF.

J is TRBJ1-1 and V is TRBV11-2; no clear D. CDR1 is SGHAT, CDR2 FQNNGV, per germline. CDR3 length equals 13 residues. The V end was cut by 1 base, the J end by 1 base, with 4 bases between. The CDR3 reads CASSLVANTEAFF. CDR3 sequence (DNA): TGTGCCAGCAGCTTAGTAGCGAACACTGAAGCTTTCTTT.

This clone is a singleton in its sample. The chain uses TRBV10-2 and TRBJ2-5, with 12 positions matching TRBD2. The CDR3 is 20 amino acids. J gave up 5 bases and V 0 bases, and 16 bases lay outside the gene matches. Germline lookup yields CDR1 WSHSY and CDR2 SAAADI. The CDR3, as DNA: TGCGCCAGCAGTGAGTCGACTAGCGGGGGTGCTCGTGCGGGGTCGGAGACCCAGTACTTC. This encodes CASSESTSGGARAGSETQYF.

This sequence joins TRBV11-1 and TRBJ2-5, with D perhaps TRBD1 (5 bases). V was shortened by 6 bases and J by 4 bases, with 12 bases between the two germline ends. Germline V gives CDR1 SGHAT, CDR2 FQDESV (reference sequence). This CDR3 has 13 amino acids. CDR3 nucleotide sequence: TGTGCCAGCAGACAGGTATCCGGAGAGACCCAGTACTTC. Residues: CASRQVSGETQYF.

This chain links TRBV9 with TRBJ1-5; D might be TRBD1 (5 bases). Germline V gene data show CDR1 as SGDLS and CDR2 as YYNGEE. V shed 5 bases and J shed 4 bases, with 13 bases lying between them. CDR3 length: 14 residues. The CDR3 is CASSWGTDNQPQHF. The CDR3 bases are TGTGCCAGCAGTTGGGGGACTGATAATCAGCCCCAGCATTTT.

The CDR3 loop reads CASSRDNYYEQYF. The CDR3 DNA reads TGTGCCAGCTCAAGGGACAACTACTACGAGCAGTACTTC. This chain connects TRBV18 to TRBJ2-7; D possibly corresponds to TRBD1 (6 bases). The CDR3 consists of 13 residues. Between the trimmed V and J ends, which lost 5 bases and 3 bases, there was a span of 11 bases. Germline CDR1 KGHSH, CDR2 LQKENI.